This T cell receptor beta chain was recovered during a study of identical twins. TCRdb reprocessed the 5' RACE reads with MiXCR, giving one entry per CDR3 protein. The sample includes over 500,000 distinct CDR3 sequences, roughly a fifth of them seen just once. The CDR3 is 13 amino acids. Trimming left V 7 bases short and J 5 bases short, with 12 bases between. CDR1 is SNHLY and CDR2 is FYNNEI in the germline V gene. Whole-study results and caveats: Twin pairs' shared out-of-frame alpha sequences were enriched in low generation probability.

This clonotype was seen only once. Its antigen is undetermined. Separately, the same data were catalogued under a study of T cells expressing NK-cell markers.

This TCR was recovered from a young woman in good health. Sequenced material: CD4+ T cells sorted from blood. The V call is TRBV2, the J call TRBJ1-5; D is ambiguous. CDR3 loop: CASTWEQYQPQHF. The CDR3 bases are TGTGCCAGCACCTGGGAGCAGTATCAGCCCCAGCATTTT. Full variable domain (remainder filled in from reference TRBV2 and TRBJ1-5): EPEVTQTPSHQVTQMGQEVILRCVPISNHLYFYWYRQILGQKVEFLVSFYNNEISEKSEIFDDQFSVERPDGSNFTLKIRSTKLEDSAMYFCASTWEQYQPQHFGDGTRLSIL.